This T cell receptor (beta chain) came from a study of blood T cell repertoires in COVID-19. At the level of the study: T cells, B-cell-depleted T cells, or PBMCs provided the cDNA or gDNA that served as material.

Only in-frame clones appear in the TCRdb table, and some are missing; sequencing was by immunoSEQ multiplex PCR. The sample includes around 300,000 clones, around 90% seen only once; the top ten take around 4.5%. Participants came from roughly 23 US areas, aged about 18 to 95 years. The CDR3 has 15 amino acids. V lost 3 bases to trimming and J lost 1 base, with 12 bases between them. Germline CDR1 is LNHNV and CDR2 is YYDKDF (reference sequence). What was sequenced was PBMCs or T cells enriched from blood (not recorded which). The rearrangement joins TRBV15 to TRBJ2-5, with a weak D call TRBD1 (6 bases). This TCR derives from a woman aged 18-29 years with acute COVID-19. CDR3 bases: TGTGCCACCAGCAGGGGGGCTAGAATCCAAGAGACCCAGTACTTC. It yields the protein CATSRGARIQETQYF.